The T cell receptor (beta chain) described here comes from a study of Graves' ophthalmopathy and Graves' hyperthyroidism. Whole-study results and caveats: Blood shared most expanded thyroid clonotypes above 0.001 frequency. A classifier, a 13-signature model, separated ophthalmopathy from stable hyperthyroidism with nearly 90% sensitivity and about 83% specificity.

Researchers took RNA transcripts and amplified TCR beta CDR3 regions from them. Second-round multiplex PCR came after a first-round RT-PCR that employed HTBI primers. TCRdb ran MiXCR on the multiplex PCR reads and lists one entry per CDR3 protein. The profile shows some 1.1 million distinct CDR3 sequences, about 35% of them singletons. On this clonotype itself: Its antigen is unidentified.

Germline-derived CDR1 and CDR2 are SGDLS and YYNGEE. The CDR3 runs to 15 residues. With V trimmed by 3 bases and J by 4 bases, 7 bases remained unmatched. Sequenced material: peripheral blood or thyroid tissue (not recorded which). The source is an adult man with Graves' hyperthyroidism. This chain uses TRBV9 with TRBJ2-7; 10 bases are a match to TRBD1. CDR3 sequence (DNA): TGTGCCAGCAGCGATGGACAGGGGGAGATATACGAGCAGTACTTC. It codes for CASSDGQGEIYEQYF.